Below are 24 T cell receptor beta chains sequenced from a single sample in a study of control samples from healthy donors and cancer patients. Clones were sequenced by immunoSEQ multiplex PCR, and TCRdb holds only the in-frame ones, with some missing. The sample carries around 170,000 clones, about 90% recorded once. The sequenced sample consisted of blood. These receptors were obtained from a woman aged 45-59 years in good health.

The rearrangement joins TRBV3-1 (or the pseudogene TRBV3-2) to TRBJ1-3; 10 bases map to TRBD1. Germline V lookup: CDR1 LGHDT, CDR2 YNNKEL (reference sequence). V lost 4 bases, J lost 4 bases, and 1 base stayed unmatched. The CDR3 has 14 residues. CDR3 DNA: TGTGCCAGCAGCCCGGGACAGGGGGGAAACACCATATATTTT. Translated, it gives CASSPGQGGNTIYF.

The chain uses TRBV7-9 and TRBJ1-1; maybe TRBD1 (6 bases). Germline CDR1 and CDR2: SEHNR and FQNEAQ (reference sequence). The length of the CDR3 is 11 residues. With 4 bases removed from V and 8 bases from J, the gap between germline ends came to 8 bases. CDR3 bases: TGTGCCAGCAGCTCCACAGGGGAAGCTTTCTTT. It yields the protein CASSSTGEAFF.

This chain uses TRBV6-1 with TRBJ2-1; TRBD1 is a possible D gene (6 bases). Trimming left V 2 bases short and J 7 bases short, with 9 bases between. CDR1 is MNHNS, CDR2 SASEGT, per germline. This CDR3 is 13 amino acids long. Written as DNA, the CDR3 is TGTGCCAGCAGTGAACAGGGGATTAATGAGCAGTTCTTC. Translating gives CASSEQGINEQFF.

V and J are TRBV28 and TRBJ2-6; the D gene is possibly TRBD1 (5 bases). Germline assignment: CDR1 MDHEN and CDR2 SYDVKM. There are 17 residues in the CDR3. Trimming took off 2 bases at V and 2 bases at J, with 13 bases between the two ends. Written as DNA, the CDR3 is TGTGCCAGCAGTTTACAGGGCTTCGCCCCTGGGGCCAACGTCCTGACTTTC. Translation: CASSLQGFAPGANVLTF.

J is TRBJ2-3 and V is TRBV28; unclear D gene. The CDR3 totals 14 residues. Germline-derived CDR1 and CDR2 are MDHEN and SYDVKM. Between the trimmed V and J ends, which lost 5 bases and 2 bases, there was a span of 11 bases. The CDR3 DNA follows: TGTGCCAGCAGTCAAAAGAGATTCACAGATACGCAGTATTTT. This gives the protein CASSQKRFTDTQYF.

The chain employs TRBV7-8 and TRBJ2-3; 7 bases agree with TRBD2. CDR1 is SGHVS and CDR2 is FQNEAQ in the germline V gene. After removal of 1 base from V and 0 bases from J, the junction contained 7 bases not matched to a gene. This CDR3 region has 17 residues. The CDR3 protein is CASSLGPSGASTDTQYF. The CDR3 coding sequence is TGTGCCAGCAGCTTAGGGCCTAGCGGAGCTAGCACAGATACGCAGTATTTT.

The rearrangement joins TRBV28 to TRBJ1-4, with D unclear. Between the trimmed V and J ends, which lost 7 bases and 0 bases, there was a span of 6 bases. The CDR3 length is 13 residues. CDR1 and CDR2 from the germline V gene are MDHEN and SYDVKM. The CDR3 nucleotides are TGTGCCAGCATGACCACAACTAATGAAAAACTGTTTTTT. Protein: CASMTTTNEKLFF.

The V call is TRBV30, the J call TRBJ1-2; TRBD1 aligns across 7 bases. The CDR3 contains 13 residues. Unmatched junction bases numbered 6, after V lost 0 bases and J lost 8 bases. CDR1 is GTSNPN and CDR2 is SVGIG in the germline V gene (reference sequence). The CDR3 reads CAWSVPGGRGYTF. The CDR3 DNA sequence: TGTGCCTGGAGTGTCCCAGGGGGTAGGGGCTACACCTTC.

The gene calls are TRBV19 and TRBJ1-4; D unresolved. The CDR3 covers 13 residues. Trimming removed 6 bases at V and 0 bases at J, with 5 bases between. Per germline, CDR1 LNHDA and CDR2 SQIVND (reference sequence). In nucleotides, the CDR3 is TGTGCCAGTAGACGGGCAACTAATGAAAAACTGTTTTTT. This sequence encodes CASRRATNEKLFF.

The CDR3 DNA reads as TGTGCCAGCAGTTTACTGTCCGGGGGCTACACTGAAGCTTTCTTT. Translating it yields CASSLLSGGYTEAFF. The genes are TRBV27 and TRBJ1-1; D is perhaps TRBD1 (6 bases). V lost 2 bases, J lost 3 bases, and 13 bases lay in between. Looked up from germline, CDR1 is MNHEY and CDR2 is SMNVEV (reference sequence). This CDR3 contains 15 residues.

The rearrangement joins TRBV24-1 to TRBJ2-5; D is undetermined. Germline V gene lookup returns CDR1 KGHDR and CDR2 SFDVKD. This CDR3 contains 12 residues. The germline V and J ends were trimmed by 4 bases and 1 base, with 3 bases remaining between them. The CDR3 DNA is TGTGCCACCAGTGACCCCCAAGAGACCCAGTACTTC. The encoded protein is CATSDPQETQYF.

This clone was recorded only once. The chain recombines TRBV10-3 with TRBJ1-5, with D possibly TRBD1 on 6 matching bases. This CDR3 spans 14 amino acids. CDR1 ENHRY and CDR2 SYGVKD come from the germline V gene. CDR3 sequence: CATGGGKRDQPQHF. Written as DNA, the CDR3 is TGTGCGACCGGGGGCGGGAAAAGGGACCAGCCCCAGCATTTT.

The V gene is TRBV5-4, the J gene TRBJ2-7, with D unresolved. Trimming stripped 4 bases from V and 1 base from J, with 12 bases between. The CDR3 has 14 residues. CDR1 and CDR2 (germline): SGHNT, YYREEE (reference sequence). The CDR3 nucleotides read TGTGCCAGCAGCCAACTGGGTCTGTCCTACGAGCAGTACTTC. Amino acids: CASSQLGLSYEQYF.

The V gene is TRBV28, the J gene TRBJ2-7; D could derive from TRBD1 or TRBD2 (5 bases each). With 6 bases removed from V and 5 bases from J, the gap between germline ends came to 14 bases. Germline V gene data show CDR1 as MDHEN and CDR2 as SYDVKM. The length of the CDR3 is 13 residues. The CDR3 nucleotides read TGTGCCAGCAGCACCGGGACGGTCAACGAGCAGTACTTC. It is translated as CASSTGTVNEQYF.

The chain combines TRBV28 with TRBJ2-7; 11 bases map to TRBD1. The germline CDR1 and CDR2 sequences are MDHEN and SYDVKM. The CDR3 runs to 14 residues. With 6 bases clipped from V and 3 bases from J, the junction kept 4 bases outside the gene matches. The CDR3 here is CASRPGTGGYEQYF. As DNA, the CDR3 is TGTGCCAGCAGACCCGGGACAGGGGGCTACGAGCAGTACTTC.

This clone appeared a single time. The chain is built from TRBV7-2 and TRBJ2-5; D is possibly TRBD2 (6 bases). The V end lost 0 bases, the J end lost 5 bases, and 13 bases lay between the germline ends. Germline loops: CDR1 SGHTA, CDR2 FQGNSA. The CDR3 sequence is 15 residues long. CDR3 nucleotide sequence: TGTGCCAGCAGCTTAGCTGGGCGGGATTGGGAGACCCAGTACTTC. It yields the protein CASSLAGRDWETQYF.

With regard to this clone: A junction end diverges from the germline sequence, so it may reflect a read error. V is TRBV9 and J is TRBJ2-1; 8 nucleotides agree with TRBD2. CDR1 and CDR2 (germline): SGDLS, YYNGEE. The CDR3 has 15 residues. In DNA form, the CDR3 reads TGTGCCAGTAGCGGGATGGCCCAGGGCTACAATGAGCAGTTCTTC. Translated: CASSGMAQGYNEQFF.

This clone was recorded once. J is TRBJ1-1 and V is TRBV29-1; D is uncertain. This CDR3 spans 14 amino acids. V lost 5 bases and J lost 4, with 17 bases in between. Germline values: CDR1 SQVTM, CDR2 ANQGSEA. CDR3 nucleotides: TGCAGCGTTAACACAGCCACCCTAGGCACTGAAGCTTTCTTT. It encodes CSVNTATLGTEAFF.

The chain couples TRBV28 to TRBJ1-1, with 7 bases matching TRBD1. Trimming cost V 9 bases and J 11 bases; bases outside gene matches: 18. Germline-derived CDR1 and CDR2 are MDHEN and SYDVKM. The CDR3 totals 14 residues. CDR3 loop: CASTLRFLGTVAFF. The CDR3 region has the DNA TGTGCCAGTACCTTACGATTCCTCGGGACAGTCGCTTTCTTT.

Turning to this clone: Distinct nucleotide sequences in the sample also encode this CDR3. The rearrangement links TRBV4-3 to TRBJ1-2; D is perhaps TRBD1 (6 bases). The CDR3 length is 15 residues. Germline V gene lookup returns CDR1 LGHNA and CDR2 YSLEER. Trimming took off 0 bases at V and 8 bases at J, with 16 bases between the two ends. This CDR3 is CASSQDSGGAGGYTF. DNA for the CDR3: TGCGCCAGCAGCCAAGATAGTGGGGGGGCGGGGGGCTACACCTTC.

This clone was seen a handful of times. The chain recombines TRBV28 with TRBJ2-7; D not certain. The ends were cut back, 7 bases at V and 0 bases at J, with 13 bases in the middle. The CDR3 consists of 14 residues. Germline lookup yields CDR1 MDHEN and CDR2 SYDVKM. Written as DNA, the CDR3 is TGTGCCAGCAAGAGACGGGCTAGCTCCTACGAGCAGTACTTC. It yields the protein CASKRRASSYEQYF.

J is TRBJ1-2 and V is TRBV28; no reliable D call. CDR1 is MDHEN, CDR2 SYDVKM, per germline. The CDR3 contains 15 residues. V was cut by 6 bases and J by 4 bases, with 18 bases left in between. CDR3 DNA sequence: TGTGCCAGCAGGCCCGAGGAATCGGGAGGCTATGGCTACACCTTC. It encodes CASRPEESGGYGYTF.

The chain uses TRBV18 and TRBJ1-1; D not certain. Trimming cost V 5 bases and J 1 base, with 8 bases left between them. Germline CDR1 reads KGHSH; CDR2 reads LQKENI. The CDR3 covers 13 residues. In DNA form, the CDR3 reads TGTGCCAGCTCAAGAACACAGAACACTGAAGCTTTCTTT. Translated, it gives CASSRTQNTEAFF.

This chain links TRBV18 with TRBJ1-1, with 9 bases matching TRBD1. Germline trimming cut 2 bases from V and 5 bases from J; bases unmatched to any gene: 3. CDR3 length: 14 amino acids. Germline-derived CDR1 and CDR2 are KGHSH and LQKENI. The CDR3 loop reads CASSPGTGRTEAFF. CDR3 nucleotide sequence: TGTGCCAGCTCACCAGGGACAGGGCGAACTGAAGCTTTCTTT.